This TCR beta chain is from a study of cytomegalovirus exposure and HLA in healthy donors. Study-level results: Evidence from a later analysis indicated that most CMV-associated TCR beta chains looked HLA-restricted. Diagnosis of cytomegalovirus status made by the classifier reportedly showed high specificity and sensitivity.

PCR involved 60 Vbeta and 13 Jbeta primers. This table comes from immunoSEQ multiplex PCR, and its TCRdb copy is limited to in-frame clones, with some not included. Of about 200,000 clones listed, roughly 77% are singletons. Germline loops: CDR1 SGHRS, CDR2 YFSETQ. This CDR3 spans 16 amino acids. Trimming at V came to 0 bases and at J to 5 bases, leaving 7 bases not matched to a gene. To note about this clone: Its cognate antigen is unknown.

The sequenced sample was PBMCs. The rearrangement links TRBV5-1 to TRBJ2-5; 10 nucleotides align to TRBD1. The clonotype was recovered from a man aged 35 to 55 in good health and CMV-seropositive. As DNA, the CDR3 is TGCGCCAGCAGCTTGGCCGGGACAGGGGTAAAGGAGACCCAGTACTTC. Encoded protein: CASSLAGTGVKETQYF.